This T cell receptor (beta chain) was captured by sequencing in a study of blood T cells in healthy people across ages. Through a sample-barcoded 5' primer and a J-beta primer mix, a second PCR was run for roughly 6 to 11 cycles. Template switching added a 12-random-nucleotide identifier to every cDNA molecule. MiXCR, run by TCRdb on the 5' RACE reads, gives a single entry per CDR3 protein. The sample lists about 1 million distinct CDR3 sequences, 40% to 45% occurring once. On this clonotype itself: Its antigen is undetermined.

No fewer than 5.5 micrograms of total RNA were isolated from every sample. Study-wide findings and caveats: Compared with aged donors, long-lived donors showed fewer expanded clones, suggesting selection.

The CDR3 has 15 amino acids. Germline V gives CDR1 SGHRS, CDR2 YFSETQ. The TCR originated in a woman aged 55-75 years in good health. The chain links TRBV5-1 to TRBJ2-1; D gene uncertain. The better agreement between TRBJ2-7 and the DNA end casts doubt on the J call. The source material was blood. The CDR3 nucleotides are TGCGCCAGCAGCTTGGGATCCGGGTCCTACAATGAGCAGTACTTC. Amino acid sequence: CASSLGSGSYNEQYF.